A selection of T cell receptor beta chains follows, all from one sample in a study of T cell responses to AZD1222 COVID-19 vaccine. The table came from immunoSEQ multiplex PCR; TCRdb's copy has only in-frame clones and leaves some out. The sample holds roughly 50,000 clones; nearly 90% are singletons and the top ten take just under 4%. The sequencing used peripheral blood, collected on day 0 of AZD1222 vaccination. These receptor sequences come from an adult in good health. Both conserved end residues are part of each CDR3. Each record gives: clone size, D gene, J gene, V gene, CDR3 protein, CDR3 DNA. A D gene is named only where the DNA matches it firmly. Size is stated for part of the rows, as once, few or many counts, or as a class when the clone is expanded.

size: -
D: TRBD2
J: TRBJ2-5
V: TRBV5-1
CDR3: CASSLRGGKETQYF
DNA: TGCGCCAGCAGCTTGCGGGGGGGAAAAGAGACCCAGTACTTC

size: -
D: -
J: TRBJ1-5
V: TRBV27
CDR3: CASSVRGGGQPQHF
DNA: TGTGCCAGCAGTGTCCGCGGAGGAGGGCAGCCCCAGCATTTT

size: -
D: -
J: TRBJ1-2
V: TRBV7-9
CDR3: CASSDKEIYGYTF
DNA: TGTGCCAGCAGCGACAAGGAGATCTATGGCTACACCTTC

size: -
D: -
J: TRBJ1-3
V: TRBV5-5
CDR3: CASSPSMGTGNTIYF
DNA: TGTGCCAGCAGCCCCTCGATGGGGACTGGAAACACCATATATTTT

size: -
D: -
J: TRBJ1-6
V: TRBV5-5
CDR3: CASSLAETNSPLHF
DNA: TGTGCCAGCAGCTTGGCCGAAACAAATTCACCCCTCCACTTT

size: -
D: -
J: TRBJ1-5
V: TRBV21-1
CDR3: CASTLKGVAGQPQHF
DNA: TGTGCCAGCACCCTAAAAGGGGTGGCAGGCCAGCCCCAGCATTTT

size: -
D: -
J: TRBJ2-2
V: TRBV2
CDR3: CASRPGLANTGELFF
DNA: TGTGCCAGCAGGCCGGGACTGGCGAACACCGGGGAGCTGTTTTTT

size: -
D: -
J: TRBJ1-1
V: TRBV20-1
CDR3: CSARVAVEAFF
DNA: TGCAGTGCTAGAGTTGCGGTAGAAGCTTTCTTT

size: -
D: -
J: TRBJ2-1
V: TRBV25-1
CDR3: CASSERASVTNLNEQFF
DNA: TGTGCCAGCAGTGAAAGGGCTAGCGTCACTAATCTCAATGAGCAGTTCTTC

size: -
D: -
J: TRBJ2-2
V: TRBV6-4
CDR3: CASSDSRGGHTGELFF
DNA: TGTGCCAGCAGTGACTCGAGGGGAGGTCACACCGGGGAGCTGTTTTTT

size: -
D: -
J: TRBJ2-5
V: TRBV11-3
CDR3: CASSLGGYSTTETQYF
DNA: TGTGCCAGCAGCTTAGGGGGGTATTCGACAACGGAGACCCAGTACTTC

size: once
D: TRBD1
J: TRBJ1-4
V: TRBV2
CDR3: CASSEQGVSGKLFF
DNA: TGTGCCAGCAGTGAACAGGGGGTTAGTGGAAAACTGTTTTTT

size: -
D: -
J: TRBJ2-2
V: TRBV3-1/TRBV3-2
CDR3: CASSQVMAQRGELFF
DNA: TGTGCCAGCAGCCAAGTGATGGCTCAACGCGGGGAGCTGTTTTTT

size: -
D: TRBD2
J: TRBJ2-6
V: TRBV5-4
CDR3: CASSPGGSSGANVLTF
DNA: TGTGCCAGCAGCCCGGGCGGGAGCTCTGGGGCCAACGTCCTGACTTTC

size: -
D: -
J: TRBJ1-4
V: TRBV5-6
CDR3: CASSLGRGFGEKLFF
DNA: TGTGCCAGCAGCTTGGGGAGGGGGTTCGGAGAAAAACTGTTTTTT

size: once
D: -
J: TRBJ2-7
V: TRBV5-1
CDR3: CASSLAGTAQRYEQYF
DNA: TGCGCCAGCAGCTTGGCGGGGACGGCTCAAAGGTACGAGCAGTACTTC

size: -
D: TRBD1
J: TRBJ2-3
V: TRBV6-4
CDR3: CASSPTGEADTQYF
DNA: TGTGCCAGCAGTCCGACAGGGGAGGCAGATACGCAGTATTTT

size: once
D: TRBD1
J: TRBJ1-1
V: TRBV28
CDR3: CAADRVGTEAFF
DNA: TGTGCCGCCGACAGGGTCGGCACTGAAGCTTTCTTT

size: few
D: TRBD1
J: TRBJ2-7
V: TRBV19
CDR3: CASRTGTGLGEQYF
DNA: TGTGCCAGTAGAACCGGGACAGGGTTGGGCGAGCAGTACTTC

size: -
D: -
J: TRBJ1-1
V: TRBV5-5
CDR3: CASSQGLSNTEAFF
DNA: TGTGCCAGCAGTCAAGGACTTTCGAACACTGAAGCTTTCTTT

size: -
D: -
J: TRBJ1-2
V: TRBV3-1/TRBV3-2
CDR3: CASSHGRELYGYTF
DNA: TGTGCCAGCAGCCACGGGCGGGAGCTCTATGGCTACACCTTC

size: -
D: TRBD1
J: TRBJ2-1
V: TRBV5-1
CDR3: CASSWGQTSYNEQFF
DNA: TGCGCCAGCAGCTGGGGACAGACTTCCTACAATGAGCAGTTCTTC

size: few
D: TRBD2
J: TRBJ2-1
V: TRBV7-6
CDR3: CASSFRPSGDNEQFF
DNA: TGTGCCAGCAGCTTTAGGCCTAGCGGAGACAATGAGCAGTTCTTC

size: -
D: -
J: TRBJ1-5
V: TRBV18
CDR3: CASSPGPWGQPQHF
DNA: TGTGCCAGCTCACCAGGGCCTTGGGGTCAGCCCCAGCATTTT

size: -
D: -
J: TRBJ1-3
V: TRBV30
CDR3: CAWSPFGTDPGAIYF
DNA: TGTGCCTGGAGCCCCTTCGGGACGGACCCCGGGGCCATATATTTT

size: -
D: -
J: TRBJ2-7
V: TRBV6-5
CDR3: CASTRDTRSYEQYF
DNA: TGTGCCAGCACCCGGGACACCCGCTCCTACGAGCAGTACTTC

size: -
D: -
J: TRBJ1-2
V: TRBV5-6
CDR3: CASSHPGQNYGYTF
DNA: TGTGCCAGCAGCCACCCCGGACAGAACTATGGCTACACCTTC

size: -
D: -
J: TRBJ1-5
V: TRBV6-2/TRBV6-3
CDR3: CASSQGRATQPQHF
DNA: TGTGCCAGCAGCCAGGGAAGGGCAACCCAGCCCCAGCATTTT

size: -
D: TRBD1
J: TRBJ2-2
V: TRBV25-1
CDR3: CASSDPGTGNTGELFF
DNA: TGTGCCAGCAGTGATCCCGGGACAGGGAACACCGGGGAGCTGTTTTTT

size: -
D: TRBD1
J: TRBJ2-5
V: TRBV3-1/TRBV3-2
CDR3: CASSPGTGMGETQYF
DNA: TGTGCCAGCAGCCCCGGGACAGGGATGGGGGAGACCCAGTACTTC

size: -
D: TRBD2
J: TRBJ2-5
V: TRBV3-1/TRBV3-2
CDR3: CASSQDPSGGQETQYF
DNA: TGTGCCAGCAGCCAAGATCCTAGCGGGGGCCAAGAGACCCAGTACTTC

size: -
D: -
J: TRBJ2-7
V: TRBV6-5
CDR3: CASRPQGYEQYF
DNA: TGTGCCAGCAGACCACAGGGCTACGAGCAGTACTTC

size: -
D: -
J: TRBJ2-7
V: TRBV7-9
CDR3: CASSLMGPQYF
DNA: TGTGCCAGCAGCTTAATGGGACCGCAGTACTTC

size: -
D: -
J: TRBJ2-7
V: TRBV2
CDR3: CASRSSWTYEQYF
DNA: TGTGCCAGCAGATCTTCCTGGACCTACGAGCAGTACTTC

size: -
D: -
J: TRBJ1-4
V: TRBV10-3
CDR3: CAISSSGSIGEKLFF
DNA: TGTGCCATCAGTTCCTCAGGGAGCATTGGTGAAAAACTGTTTTTT

size: -
D: -
J: TRBJ1-3
V: TRBV11-2
CDR3: CASSLGAGNTIYF
DNA: TGTGCCAGCAGCTTAGGGGCTGGAAACACCATATATTTT

size: -
D: -
J: TRBJ2-2
V: TRBV27
CDR3: CASSLVFGAGELFF
DNA: -

size: -
D: -
J: TRBJ2-2
V: TRBV12-5
CDR3: CASGLTAQTGGELFF
DNA: TGTGCTAGTGGTTTAACGGCGCAAACGGGCGGGGAGCTGTTTTTT

size: -
D: -
J: TRBJ1-1
V: TRBV30
CDR3: CAWRAAGARDPEAFF
DNA: TGTGCCTGGAGAGCCGCGGGGGCCCGTGACCCTGAAGCTTTCTTT

size: -
D: TRBD2
J: TRBJ2-7
V: TRBV28
CDR3: CASSLGGGGPSYEQYF
DNA: TGTGCCAGCAGTTTGGGTGGCGGGGGGCCCTCCTACGAGCAGTACTTC

size: -
D: TRBD2
J: TRBJ2-7
V: TRBV18
CDR3: CASSPPSGGSEQYF
DNA: TGTGCCAGCTCACCACCTAGCGGGGGGTCCGAGCAGTACTTC

size: -
D: TRBD1
J: TRBJ2-3
V: TRBV10-3
CDR3: CAISVRTGGTDTQYF
DNA: TGTGCCATCAGTGTAAGGACAGGGGGCACAGATACGCAGTATTTT

size: -
D: -
J: TRBJ1-5
V: TRBV10-2
CDR3: CASSGLSNQPQHF
DNA: TGCGCCAGTAGTGGGCTAAGCAATCAGCCCCAGCATTTT

size: -
D: TRBD2
J: TRBJ2-1
V: TRBV3-1/TRBV3-2
CDR3: CASSRTSGGPYNEQFF
DNA: TGTGCCAGCAGCCGGACTAGCGGGGGGCCCTACAATGAGCAGTTCTTC

size: -
D: -
J: TRBJ1-3
V: TRBV6-5
CDR3: CASSYASRVSGNTIYF
DNA: TGTGCCAGCAGTTACGCTTCAAGAGTCTCTGGAAACACCATATATTTT

size: -
D: TRBD1
J: TRBJ2-5
V: TRBV11-3
CDR3: CASSPETGGGETQYF
DNA: TGTGCCAGCAGCCCAGAAACAGGGGGCGGAGAGACCCAGTACTTC

size: once
D: -
J: TRBJ2-3
V: TRBV19
CDR3: CASSLRRAGTDTQYF
DNA: TGTGCCAGTAGTCTCCGCAGGGCGGGCACAGATACGCAGTATTTT

size: -
D: -
J: TRBJ2-1
V: TRBV10-3
CDR3: CAISEGNEQFF
DNA: TGTGCCATCAGTGAAGGTAATGAGCAGTTCTTC

size: -
D: -
J: TRBJ2-7
V: TRBV28
CDR3: CASSPSGETSYEQYF
DNA: TGTGCCAGCAGTCCCTCCGGGGAGACCTCCTACGAGCAGTACTTC

size: -
D: -
J: TRBJ2-2
V: TRBV30
CDR3: CAWSPQGPGELFF
DNA: TGTGCCTGGAGCCCACAGGGTCCCGGGGAGCTGTTTTTT